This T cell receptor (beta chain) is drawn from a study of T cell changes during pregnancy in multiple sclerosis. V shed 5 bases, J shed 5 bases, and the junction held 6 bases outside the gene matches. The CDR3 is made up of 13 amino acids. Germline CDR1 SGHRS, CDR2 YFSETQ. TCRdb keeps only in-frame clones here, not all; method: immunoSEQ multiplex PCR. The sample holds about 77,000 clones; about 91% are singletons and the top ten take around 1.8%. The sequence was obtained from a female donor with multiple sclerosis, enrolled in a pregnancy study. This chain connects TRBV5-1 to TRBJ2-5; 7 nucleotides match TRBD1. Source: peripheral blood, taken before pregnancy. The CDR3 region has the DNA TGCGCCAGCAGGCAAGGGGGCGGGGAGACCCAGTACTTC. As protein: CASRQGGGETQYF.